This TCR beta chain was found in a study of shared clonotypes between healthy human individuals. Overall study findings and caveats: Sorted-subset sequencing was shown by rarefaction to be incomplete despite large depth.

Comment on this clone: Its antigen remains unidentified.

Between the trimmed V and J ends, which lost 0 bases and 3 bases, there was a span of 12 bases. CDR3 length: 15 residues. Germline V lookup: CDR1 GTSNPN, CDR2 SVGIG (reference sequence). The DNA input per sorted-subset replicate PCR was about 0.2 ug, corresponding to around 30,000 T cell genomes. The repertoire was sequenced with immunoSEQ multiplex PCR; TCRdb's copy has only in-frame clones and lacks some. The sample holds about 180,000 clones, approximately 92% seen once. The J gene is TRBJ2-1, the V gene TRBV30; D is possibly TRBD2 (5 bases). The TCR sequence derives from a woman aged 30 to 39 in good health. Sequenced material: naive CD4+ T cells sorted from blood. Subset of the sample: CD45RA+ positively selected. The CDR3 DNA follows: TGTGCCTGGAGTGTGGCTAGCACCTACTACAATGAGCAGTTCTTC. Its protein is CAWSVASTYYNEQFF.